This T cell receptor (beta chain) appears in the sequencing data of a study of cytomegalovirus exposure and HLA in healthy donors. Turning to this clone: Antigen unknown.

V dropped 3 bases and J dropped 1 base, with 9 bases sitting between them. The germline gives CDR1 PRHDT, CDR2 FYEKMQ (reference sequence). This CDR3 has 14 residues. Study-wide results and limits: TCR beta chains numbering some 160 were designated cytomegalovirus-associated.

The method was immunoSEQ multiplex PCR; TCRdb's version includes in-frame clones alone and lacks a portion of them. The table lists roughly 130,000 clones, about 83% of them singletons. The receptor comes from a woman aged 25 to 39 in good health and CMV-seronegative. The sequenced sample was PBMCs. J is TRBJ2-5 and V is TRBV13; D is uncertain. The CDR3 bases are TGTGCCAGCAGCTTTGGAGACCCCCAAGAGACCCAGTACTTC. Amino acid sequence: CASSFGDPQETQYF.